The 31 T cell receptor beta chains below were found in one sample sequenced in a study of blood T cells in healthy people across ages. The authors ran a second PCR of about 6 to 11 cycles using a sample-barcoded 5' primer and a J-beta primer mix. TCRdb re-called the 5' RACE reads with MiXCR, one entry per CDR3 protein. The sample lists some 1.6 million distinct CDR3 sequences, about 31% occurring once. Input material: blood. The receptors were gathered from a woman aged 25-40 years in good health.

This clonotype was counted only a few times. The V and J genes are TRBV7-3 and TRBJ2-1; 9 bases line up with TRBD2. With 1 base clipped from V and 6 bases from J, the junction kept 13 bases outside the gene matches. This CDR3 is 18 amino acids long. CDR1 and CDR2 (germline): SGHTA, FQGTGA. The CDR3 sequence is CASSLIASGIPHPNEQFF. The DNA for the CDR3 is TGTGCCAGCAGCTTAATTGCTAGCGGGATTCCCCACCCCAATGAGCAGTTCTTC.

This clonotype was seen only a few times. This chain connects TRBV28 to TRBJ2-7, with 11 bases lining up with TRBD2. The germline gives CDR1 MDHEN, CDR2 SYDVKM. J lost 3 bases, V lost 3 bases, and 4 bases had no gene match. There are 15 residues in the CDR3. The CDR3 reads CASSFPLAGVYEQYF. CDR3 DNA sequence: TGTGCCAGCAGTTTCCCACTAGCGGGGGTCTACGAGCAGTACTTC.

This clonotype was seen at least ten times. The chain employs TRBV7-9 and TRBJ2-7; tentatively, D is TRBD1 (7 bases). CDR1 SEHNR and CDR2 FQNEAQ come from the germline V gene (reference sequence). CDR3 size: 14 residues. Between the trimmed V and J ends, which lost 4 bases and 4 bases, there was a span of 14 bases. Here the CDR3 reads CASSSAGGGYEQYF. As DNA, the CDR3 is TGTGCCAGCAGCTCTGCAGGGGGAGGTTACGAGCAGTACTTC.

The table lists this clonotype with a few counts. CDR3 sequence: CASRTDRAFNTGELFF. The CDR3 DNA reads as TGTGCCAGCAGAACCGACAGGGCCTTCAACACCGGGGAGCTGTTTTTT. The rearrangement uses TRBV2 and TRBJ2-2; TRBD1 matches at 7 bases. The CDR3 loop spans 16 amino acids. Germline values: CDR1 SNHLY, CDR2 FYNNEI. Unmatched junction bases numbered 9, after V lost 6 bases and J lost 2 bases.

This clonotype was counted between two and nine times. The chain recombines TRBV28 with TRBJ1-1, with D possibly matching TRBD1 (5 bases). CDR3 length: 15 residues. Germline V gene lookup returns CDR1 MDHEN and CDR2 SYDVKM. The V gene lost 10 bases and the J gene lost 0 bases, with 18 bases spanning the gap. The CDR3 spells CATFQGLGMNTEAFF. DNA of the CDR3: TGTGCCACGTTCCAGGGCCTAGGGATGAACACTGAAGCTTTCTTT.

The J gene is TRBJ1-1, the V gene TRBV20-1; no clear D. V gave up 3 bases and J gave up 1 base, with 9 bases separating them. From germline, CDR1 is DFQATT and CDR2 SNEGSKA (reference sequence). CDR3 length equals 13 residues. The CDR3 loop reads CSASNSGNTEAFF. CDR3 nucleotides: TGCAGTGCTAGTAACAGTGGGAACACTGAAGCTTTCTTT.

The chain uses TRBV5-1 and TRBJ2-5; 12 nucleotides align to TRBD2. Germline values: CDR1 SGHRS, CDR2 YFSETQ. Losses at the gene ends were 3 bases for V and 11 bases for J; bases not matched to a gene: 11. This CDR3 is built from 15 residues. The DNA of the CDR3 is TGCGCCAGCAGCTCAGCGACTAGCGGGGGTGGTGAGCAGTACTTC. This encodes CASSSATSGGGEQYF. Together with reference TRBV5-1 and TRBJ2-5, the CDR3 gives the full variable domain: KAGVTQTPRYLIKTRGQQVTLSCSPISGHRSVSWYQQTPGQGLQFLFEYFSETQRNKGNFPGRFSGRQFSNSRSEMNVSTLELGDSALYLCASSSATSGGGEQYFGPGTRLLVL.

The genes are TRBV20-1 and TRBJ2-1, with 9 positions matching TRBD2. The CDR3 extends over 16 amino acids. V gave up 0 bases and J gave up 9 bases; unmatched junction bases: 12. Per the germline V gene, CDR1 is DFQATT and CDR2 is SNEGSKA (reference sequence). The CDR3 nucleotides are TGCAGTGCTAGAGATCCTTCCGCGGGGGGGCTGTTTGAGCAGTTCTTC. Residues: CSARDPSAGGLFEQFF.

The chain carries TRBV15 and TRBJ2-7, with D possibly matching TRBD1 (6 bases). The CDR3 is 15 amino acids. Per the germline V gene, CDR1 is LNHNV and CDR2 is YYDKDF (reference sequence). V lost 0 bases to trimming and J lost 2 bases, with 11 bases between them. The CDR3 spells CATSRDPKGAYEQYF. For the CDR3, the DNA is TGTGCCACCAGCAGAGATCCAAAGGGGGCCTACGAGCAGTACTTC.

For the CDR3, the DNA is TGTGCCAGCAGCCCGAGAGGGCCTCCCTACGAGCAGTACTTC. This encodes CASSPRGPPYEQYF. The chain carries TRBV11-2 and TRBJ2-7; D is perhaps TRBD2 (5 bases). The germline V gene encodes CDR1 SGHAT and CDR2 FQNNGV. Trimming pared 5 bases from V and 2 bases from J, leaving 13 bases between. CDR3 length equals 14 residues.

V gene TRBV28 combines with J gene TRBJ2-7; D call uncertain. The CDR3 length is 14 residues. Germline values: CDR1 MDHEN, CDR2 SYDVKM. V was pared by 7 bases and J by 0 bases, with 13 bases between. The CDR3 DNA sequence: TGTGCCAGCACCCGAGTAGGCGTCTCCTACGAGCAGTACTTC. Encoded protein: CASTRVGVSYEQYF.

This clonotype was recorded a few times. This sequence joins TRBV20-1 and TRBJ1-2; 7 nucleotides align to TRBD1. J gave up 5 bases and V 3 bases, and 15 bases lay outside the gene matches. Germline CDR1 is DFQATT and CDR2 is SNEGSKA (reference sequence). The CDR3 has 16 amino acids. As DNA, the CDR3 is TGCAGTGCTAGTCCCCGAAGGGGGCAAGAGGGGTATGGCTACACCTTC. Translated, it gives CSASPRRGQEGYGYTF.

The CDR3 loop is CASSYEAVTWTDTQYF. CDR3 nucleotides: TGTGCCAGCAGTTACGAGGCAGTGACTTGGACAGATACGCAGTATTTT. This chain uses TRBV6-5 with TRBJ2-3, with no clear D. CDR1 and CDR2 from the germline V gene are MNHEY and SVGAGI. The CDR3 runs 16 residues. Trimming took 2 bases from V and 3 from J, leaving 15 bases between them.

V and J are TRBV30 and TRBJ2-7, with TRBD1 matching over 9 bases. The CDR3 is 13 amino acids. V shed 4 bases, J shed 4 bases, and the junction held 5 bases outside the gene matches. CDR1 is GTSNPN and CDR2 is SVGIG in the germline V gene (reference sequence). CDR3 DNA sequence: TGTGCCTGGAATCCGGGACAGGGTTACGAGCAGTACTTC. Translation: CAWNPGQGYEQYF.

V is TRBV30 and J is TRBJ1-2, with D hard to call. The germline V and J ends were trimmed by 1 base and 4 bases, with 10 bases remaining between them. This CDR3 spans 13 amino acids. Germline V gene data show CDR1 as GTSNPN and CDR2 as SVGIG (reference sequence). CDR3 protein: CAWSDQELYGYTF. In DNA, the CDR3 is TGTGCCTGGAGTGATCAGGAGCTCTATGGCTACACCTTC.

The gene calls are TRBV4-1 and TRBJ2-4; a weak D match, TRBD1 (5 bases). V shed 4 bases and J shed 15 bases, with 19 bases lying between them. CDR1 is MGHRA and CDR2 is YSYEKL in the germline V gene. The CDR3 runs to 13 residues. CDR3 sequence reads: CASSRLRGYERYF. The CDR3 DNA reads TGCGCCAGCAGCCGATTAAGGGGTTACGAGCGGTACTTC.

The V gene is TRBV10-3, the J gene TRBJ2-7, with D unclear. V dropped 2 bases and J dropped 3 bases, with 11 bases sitting between them. The CDR3 is 14 amino acids. Germline loops: CDR1 ENHRY, CDR2 SYGVKD. DNA for the CDR3: TGTGCCATCAGTGAGGCCCAGATGAACTACGAGCAGTACTTC. Amino acids: CAISEAQMNYEQYF.

This clonotype turned up a few times. CDR3 in DNA: TGTGCCACCACCGGCCAGAGATCGGGTCCCAGCACAGATACGCAGTATTTT. This codes for CATTGQRSGPSTDTQYF. The chain uses TRBV24-1 and TRBJ2-3; the D is unclear. The CDR3 runs 17 residues. Trimming left V 8 bases short and J 0 bases short, with 20 bases between. Germline V gene sequence: CDR1 KGHDR, CDR2 SFDVKD.

This clonotype was picked up a small number of times. The chain combines TRBV20-1 with TRBJ2-3, with D perhaps TRBD1 (5 bases). From germline, CDR1 is DFQATT and CDR2 SNEGSKA (reference sequence). Trimming stripped 0 bases from V and 3 bases from J, with 13 bases between. The CDR3 spans 15 residues. The CDR3 DNA reads TGCAGTGCTAGAGATATGGCAGGGCTGACAGATACGCAGTATTTT. Protein product: CSARDMAGLTDTQYF.

Comments on this clonotype: Relative to the germline gene, one junction end is altered; a read error may explain this. The chain carries TRBV4-1 and TRBJ2-5, with D possibly being TRBD2 (5 bases). CDR3 length: 16 residues. Germline V gene lookup returns CDR1 MGHRA and CDR2 YSYEKL. CDR3 sequence: CVSSQERTVSQETQYF. The CDR3 DNA reads TGCGTCAGCAGCCAAGAGCGGACGGTGTCCCAAGAGACCCAGTACTTC.

The V call is TRBV29-1, the J call TRBJ2-7; no reliable D call. V shed 7 bases and J shed 2 bases, with 18 bases lying between them. This CDR3 region has 14 residues. Per germline, CDR1 SQVTM and CDR2 ANQGSEA. CDR3 in DNA: TGCAGCGCCTTGGACCCGAAAACCCCCTACGAGCAGTACTTC. It codes for CSALDPKTPYEQYF.

This clonotype has a handful of counts. This chain uses TRBV27 with TRBJ2-3; 9 bases map to TRBD2. With V trimmed by 6 bases and J by 6 bases, 10 bases remained unmatched. CDR1 is MNHEY, CDR2 SMNVEV, per germline (reference sequence). This CDR3 spans 15 amino acids. In DNA form, the CDR3 reads TGTGCCAGCAGGGATCGAGCGGGGGGCCCGGATACGCAGTATTTT. Translation gives CASRDRAGGPDTQYF.

The chain employs TRBV9 and TRBJ1-2; 7 positions agree with TRBD1. Trimming took 6 bases from V and 5 from J; bases not matched to a gene: 10. In germline, CDR1 is SGDLS, CDR2 YYNGEE. CDR3 length: 14 residues. CDR3 sequence: CASTLQGDKYGYTF. The CDR3 nucleotides read TGTGCCAGCACCTTGCAGGGGGATAAGTATGGCTACACCTTC.

A word on this clonotype: The junction differs from germline at one of its ends, possibly a read error. This chain joins TRBV10-3 and TRBJ2-3, with TRBD2 matching over 8 bases. This CDR3 is built from 15 residues. Germline CDR1 is ENHRY and CDR2 is SYGVKD. DNA for the CDR3: TGTGCCACCAGTTCGACTAGCGTCAGCACAGATACGCAGTATTTT. Encoded protein: CATSSTSVSTDTQYF.

The gene calls are TRBV2 and TRBJ2-3; D not resolved. Germline lookup yields CDR1 SNHLY and CDR2 FYNNEI. Trimming removed 6 bases from V and 0 bases from J, with 7 bases in between. The CDR3 contains 13 residues. The CDR3 DNA reads as TGTGCCAGCAGATTCGAGAGCACAGATACGCAGTATTTT. It specifies CASRFESTDTQYF.

V is TRBV20-1 and J is TRBJ2-3, with 8 bases identical to TRBD2. Trimming cost V 6 bases and J 0 bases; bases outside gene matches: 8. This CDR3 region has 15 residues. Germline values: CDR1 DFQATT, CDR2 SNEGSKA (reference sequence). The CDR3 DNA follows: TGCAGTGCCGACGCCGGGACTAGAAGCACAGATACGCAGTATTTT. Its translation is CSADAGTRSTDTQYF.

This sequence joins TRBV29-1 and TRBJ1-2; D ambiguous. The V end lost 3 bases, the J end lost 3 bases, and 14 bases lay between the germline ends. The CDR3 is 14 residues long. CDR1 and CDR2 (germline): SQVTM, ANQGSEA. CDR3 nucleotides: TGCAGCGTTGATCGGAGCATGTCGGACTATGGCTACACCTTC. Translated, it gives CSVDRSMSDYGYTF.

The chain carries TRBV5-1 and TRBJ1-1; tentative D call: TRBD1 (5 bases). This CDR3 has 14 amino acids. The ends were cut back, 3 bases at V and 1 base at J, with 10 bases in the middle. CDR1 is SGHRS and CDR2 is YFSETQ in the germline V gene. CDR3 loop: CASSYGGQNTEAFF. The CDR3 bases are TGCGCCAGCAGCTATGGTGGACAGAACACTGAAGCTTTCTTT.

Comments on this clonotype: The germline gene is not matched at one end of the junction; a read error may be the cause. V usage is TRBV2 and J usage is TRBJ2-1, with D possibly called TRBD1 or TRBD2 (5 bases each). CDR1 and CDR2 (germline): SNHLY, FYNNEI. This CDR3 is built from 14 residues. In DNA, the CDR3 is TGTGCCAGCAGGGGGGTGGGTACCTACAATGAGCAGTGCTTC. Its protein is CASRGVGTYNEQCF. Based on the CDR3 plus reference TRBV2 and TRBJ2-1, the full variable domain is EPEVTQTPSHQVTQMGQEVILRCVPISNHLYFYWYRQILGQKVEFLVSFYNNEISEKSEIFDDQFSVERPDGSNFTLKIRSTKLEDSAMYFCASRGVGTYNEQCFGPGTRLTVL.

The chain has TRBV7-6 and TRBJ1-4; D gene uncertain. V was shortened by 7 bases and J by 4 bases, with 13 bases between the two germline ends. This CDR3 is built from 14 residues. The germline V gene has CDR1 SGHVS and CDR2 FNYEAQ. The CDR3 protein is CASKVTAGNEKLFF. CDR3 DNA: TGTGCCAGCAAAGTCACGGCGGGTAATGAAAAACTGTTTTTT.

The V call is TRBV2, the J call TRBJ2-5; perhaps TRBD2 as D (6 bases). Trimming pared 7 bases from V and 5 bases from J, leaving 14 bases between. The germline V gene has CDR1 SNHLY and CDR2 FYNNEI. The CDR3 extends over 13 amino acids. The DNA of the CDR3 is TGTGCCAGCACCCGGCTGGAGGGGGAGACCCAGTACTTC. This codes for CASTRLEGETQYF. The variable domain in full, with the rest retrieved from reference TRBV2 and TRBJ2-5, is EPEVTQTPSHQVTQMGQEVILRCVPISNHLYFYWYRQILGQKVEFLVSFYNNEISEKSEIFDDQFSVERPDGSNFTLKIRSTKLEDSAMYFCASTRLEGETQYFGPGTRLLVL.